The 4 T cell receptor beta chains reported below all come from one sample, sequenced in a study of Ad26.COV2.S vaccination and SARS-CoV-2 variants. Sample treatment: about 20 received Ad26.COV2.S at low or high dose, single or two shots; a few received placebo; per-sample allocation not given. Day 63 following the first vaccine or placebo injection was when the samples were taken. This table comes from immunoSEQ multiplex PCR, and its TCRdb copy is limited to in-frame clones, with some not included. The data show 300,000 to 400,000 clones, 80% to 90% seen once. The sample in question was peripheral blood, obtained in a trial of Ad26.COV2.S vaccine versus placebo. The receptors here all came from a person aged 18 to 59 who received the Ad26.COV2.S COVID-19 vaccine or a placebo.

The chain combines TRBV4-3 with TRBJ2-2, with D hard to call. Germline V gives CDR1 LGHNA, CDR2 YSLEER. Deletions cut 5 bases from V and 3 bases from J, with 4 bases between. The CDR3 sequence is 12 residues long. For the CDR3, the DNA is TGCGCCAGCAGCGACCACACCGGGGAGCTGTTTTTT. Protein: CASSDHTGELFF.

V gene TRBV5-1 combines with J gene TRBJ1-2, with 7 bases aligning to TRBD1. V lost 2 bases to trimming and J lost 8 bases; unmatched junction nucleotides: 12. Germline V gene lookup returns CDR1 SGHRS and CDR2 YFSETQ. This CDR3 has 15 amino acids. The CDR3 protein is CASSFVETGSGGYTF. The DNA of the CDR3 is TGCGCCAGCAGCTTCGTTGAGACAGGGTCGGGAGGCTACACCTTC.

The V and J genes are TRBV30 and TRBJ2-5; 9 bases line up with TRBD2. V was clipped by 5 bases and J by 7 bases; unmatched bases: 8. The CDR3 has 13 amino acids. Germline CDR1 and CDR2: GTSNPN and SVGIG (reference sequence). The CDR3 protein is CAWAIAGAGTQYF. As DNA, the CDR3 is TGTGCCTGGGCGATAGCGGGGGCCGGGACCCAGTACTTC.

The chain has TRBV14 and TRBJ2-7, with D unclear. Per germline, CDR1 SGHDN and CDR2 FVKESK. Trimming pared 3 bases from V and 3 bases from J, leaving 15 bases between. This CDR3 region has 15 residues. CDR3 residues: CASSHLAVPRYEQYF. CDR3 sequence (DNA): TGTGCCAGCAGCCATTTAGCAGTCCCTCGCTACGAGCAGTACTTC.